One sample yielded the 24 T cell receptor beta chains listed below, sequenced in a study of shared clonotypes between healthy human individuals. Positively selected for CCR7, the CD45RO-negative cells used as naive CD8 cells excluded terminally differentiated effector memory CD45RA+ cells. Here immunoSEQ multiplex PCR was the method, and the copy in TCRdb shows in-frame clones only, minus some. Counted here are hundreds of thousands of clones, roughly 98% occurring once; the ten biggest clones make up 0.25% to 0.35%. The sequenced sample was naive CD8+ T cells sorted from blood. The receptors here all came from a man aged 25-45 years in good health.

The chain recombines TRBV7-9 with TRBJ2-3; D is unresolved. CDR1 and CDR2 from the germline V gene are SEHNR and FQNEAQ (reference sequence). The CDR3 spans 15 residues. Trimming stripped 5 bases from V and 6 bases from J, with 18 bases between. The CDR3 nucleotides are TGTGCCAGCAGCCCTTATAGAGACAACCCGGATACGCAGTATTTT. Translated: CASSPYRDNPDTQYF.

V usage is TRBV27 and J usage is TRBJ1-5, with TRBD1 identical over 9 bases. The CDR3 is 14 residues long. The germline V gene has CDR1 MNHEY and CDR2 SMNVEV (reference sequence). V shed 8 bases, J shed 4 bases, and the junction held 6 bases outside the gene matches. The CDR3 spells CASGTGQGNQPQHF. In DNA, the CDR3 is TGTGCCAGCGGCACTGGACAGGGGAATCAGCCCCAGCATTTT.

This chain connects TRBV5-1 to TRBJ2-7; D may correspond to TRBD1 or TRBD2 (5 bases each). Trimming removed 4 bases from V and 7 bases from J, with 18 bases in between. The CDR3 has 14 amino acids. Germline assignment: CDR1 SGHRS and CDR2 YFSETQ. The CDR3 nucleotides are TGCGCCAGCAGCCCCGGGACGGGTGTCAGGGAGCAGTACTTC. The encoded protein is CASSPGTGVREQYF.

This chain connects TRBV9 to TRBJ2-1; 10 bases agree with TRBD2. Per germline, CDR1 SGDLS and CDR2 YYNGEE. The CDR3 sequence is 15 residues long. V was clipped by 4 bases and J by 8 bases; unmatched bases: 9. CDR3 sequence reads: CASSPWLAGEDEQFF. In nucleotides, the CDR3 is TGTGCCAGCAGCCCCTGGCTAGCGGGAGAGGATGAGCAGTTCTTC.

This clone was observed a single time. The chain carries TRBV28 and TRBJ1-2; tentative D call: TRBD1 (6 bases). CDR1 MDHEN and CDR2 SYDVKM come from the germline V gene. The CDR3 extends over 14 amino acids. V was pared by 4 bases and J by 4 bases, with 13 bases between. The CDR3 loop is CASSSGQGPYGYTF. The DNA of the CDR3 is TGTGCCAGCAGTTCCGGGCAGGGGCCCTATGGCTACACCTTC.

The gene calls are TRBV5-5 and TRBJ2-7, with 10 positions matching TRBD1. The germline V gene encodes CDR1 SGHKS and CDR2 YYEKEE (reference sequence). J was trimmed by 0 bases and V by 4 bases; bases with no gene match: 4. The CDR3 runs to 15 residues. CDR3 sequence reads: CASSVRDRGSYEQYF. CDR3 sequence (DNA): TGTGCCAGCAGCGTCCGGGACAGGGGCTCCTACGAGCAGTACTTC.

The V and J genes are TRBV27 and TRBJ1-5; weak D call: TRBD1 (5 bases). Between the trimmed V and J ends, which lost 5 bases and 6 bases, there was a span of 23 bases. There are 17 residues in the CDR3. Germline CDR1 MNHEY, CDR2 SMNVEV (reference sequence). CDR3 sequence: CASSPHRGAGLRQPQHF. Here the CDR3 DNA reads TGTGCCAGCAGTCCCCACCGCGGAGCAGGGTTGCGTCAGCCCCAGCATTTT.

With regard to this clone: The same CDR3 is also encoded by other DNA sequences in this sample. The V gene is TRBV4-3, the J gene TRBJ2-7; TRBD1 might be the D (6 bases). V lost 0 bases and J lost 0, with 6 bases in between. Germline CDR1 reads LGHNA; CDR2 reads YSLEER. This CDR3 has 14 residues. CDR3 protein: CASSQDRGSYEQYF. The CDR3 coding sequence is TGCGCCAGCAGCCAAGACAGGGGCTCCTACGAGCAGTACTTC.

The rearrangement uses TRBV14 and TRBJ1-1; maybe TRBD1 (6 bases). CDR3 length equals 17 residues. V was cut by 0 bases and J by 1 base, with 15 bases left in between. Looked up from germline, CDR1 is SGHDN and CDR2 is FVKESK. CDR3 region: CASSQDRGLLTNTEAFF. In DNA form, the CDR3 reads TGTGCCAGCAGCCAAGACCGGGGGCTTTTGACGAACACTGAAGCTTTCTTT.

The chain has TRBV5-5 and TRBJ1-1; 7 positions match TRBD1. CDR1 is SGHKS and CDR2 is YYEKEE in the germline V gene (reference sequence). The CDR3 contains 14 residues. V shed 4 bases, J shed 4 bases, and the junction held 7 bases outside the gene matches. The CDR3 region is CASSPWTGGTEAFF. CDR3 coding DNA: TGTGCCAGCAGCCCTTGGACAGGCGGCACTGAAGCTTTCTTT.

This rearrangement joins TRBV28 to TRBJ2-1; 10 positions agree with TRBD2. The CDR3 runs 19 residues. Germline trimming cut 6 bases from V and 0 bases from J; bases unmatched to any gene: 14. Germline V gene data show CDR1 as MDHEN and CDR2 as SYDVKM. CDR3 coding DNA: TGTGCCAGCAGAACCGAGAGGTTTCTAGCGGGAGCCTCCTACAATGAGCAGTTCTTC. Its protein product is CASRTERFLAGASYNEQFF.

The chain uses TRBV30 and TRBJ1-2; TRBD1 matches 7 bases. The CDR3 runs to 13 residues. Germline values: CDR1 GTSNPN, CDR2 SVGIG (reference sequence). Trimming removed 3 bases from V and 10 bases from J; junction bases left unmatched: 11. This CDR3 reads CAWSRGAVGSYTF. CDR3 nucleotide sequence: TGTGCCTGGAGCAGGGGGGCCGTGGGATCCTACACCTTC.

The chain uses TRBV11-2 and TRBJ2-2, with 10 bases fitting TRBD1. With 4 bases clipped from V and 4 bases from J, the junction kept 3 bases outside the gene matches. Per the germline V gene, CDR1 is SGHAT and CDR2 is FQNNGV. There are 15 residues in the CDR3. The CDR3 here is CASSSWTGGTGELFF. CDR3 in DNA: TGTGCCAGCAGCTCCTGGACAGGGGGCACCGGGGAGCTGTTTTTT.

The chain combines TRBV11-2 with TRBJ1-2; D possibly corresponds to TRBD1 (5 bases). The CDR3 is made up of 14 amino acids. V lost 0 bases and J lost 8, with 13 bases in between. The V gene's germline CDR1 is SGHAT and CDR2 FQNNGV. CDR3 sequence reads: CASSLDPGQWGYTF. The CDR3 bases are TGTGCCAGCAGCTTAGATCCGGGGCAATGGGGCTACACCTTC.

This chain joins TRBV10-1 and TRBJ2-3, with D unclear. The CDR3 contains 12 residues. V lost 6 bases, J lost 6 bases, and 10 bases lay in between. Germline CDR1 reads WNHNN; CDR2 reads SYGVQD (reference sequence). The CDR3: CASSDNADTQYF. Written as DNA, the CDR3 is TGCGCCAGCAGCGACAACGCGGATACGCAGTATTTT.

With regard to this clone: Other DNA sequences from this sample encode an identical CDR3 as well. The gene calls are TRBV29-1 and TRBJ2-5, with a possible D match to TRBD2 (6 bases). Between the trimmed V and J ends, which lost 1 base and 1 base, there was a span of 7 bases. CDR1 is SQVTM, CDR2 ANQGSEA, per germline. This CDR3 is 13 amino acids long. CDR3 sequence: CSVEGGGQETQYF. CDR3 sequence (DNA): TGCAGCGTTGAAGGGGGAGGCCAAGAGACCCAGTACTTC.

The DNA of the CDR3 is TGTGCCAGCAGTCACCAGGTTGATCAGCCCCAGCATTTT. It yields the protein CASSHQVDQPQHF. V and J are TRBV6-5 and TRBJ1-5; the D is unclear. The CDR3 has 13 residues. Germline-derived CDR1 and CDR2 are MNHEY and SVGAGI. Deletions cut 5 bases from V and 5 bases from J, with 10 bases between.

CDR3 loop: CASSLGQGLYEQYF. Written as DNA, the CDR3 is TGTGCCAGCAGCTTGGGACAGGGATTGTACGAGCAGTACTTC. The chain links TRBV9 to TRBJ2-7; 9 bases align to TRBD1. Germline V gene sequence: CDR1 SGDLS, CDR2 YYNGEE. The V and J ends lost 4 bases and 4 bases, in that order; junction bases with no gene match: 6. This CDR3 comprises 14 residues. Drawing the rest from reference TRBV9 and TRBJ2-7, the complete variable domain is DSGVTQTPKHLITATGQRVTLRCSPRSGDLSVYWYQQSLDQGLQFLIQYYNGEERAKGNILERFSAQQFPDLHSELNLSSLELGDSALYFCASSLGQGLYEQYFGPGTRLTVT.

CDR3 DNA: TGTGCCAGCAGCTTATCAGGCAGACCTAACTATGGCTACACCTTC. Translated, it gives CASSLSGRPNYGYTF. This sequence joins TRBV7-2 and TRBJ1-2; D gene uncertain. This CDR3 spans 15 amino acids. The V end was cut by 2 bases, the J end by 0 bases, with 10 bases between. The V gene's germline CDR1 is SGHTA and CDR2 FQGNSA. The complete variable domain, with remaining parts taken from reference TRBV7-2 and TRBJ1-2, reads GAGVSQSPSNKVTEKGKDVELRCDPISGHTALYWYRQSLGQGLEFLIYFQGNSAPDKSGLPSDRFSAERTGGSVSTLTIQRTQQEDSAVYLCASSLSGRPNYGYTFGSGTRLTVV.

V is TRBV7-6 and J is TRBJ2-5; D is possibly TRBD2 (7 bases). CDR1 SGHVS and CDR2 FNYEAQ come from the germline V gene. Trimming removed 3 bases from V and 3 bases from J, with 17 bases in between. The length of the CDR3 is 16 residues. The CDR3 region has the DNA TGTGCCAGCAGCTTGGGGGCTAGCGGAGGGGAAGAGACCCAGTACTTC. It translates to CASSLGASGGEETQYF.

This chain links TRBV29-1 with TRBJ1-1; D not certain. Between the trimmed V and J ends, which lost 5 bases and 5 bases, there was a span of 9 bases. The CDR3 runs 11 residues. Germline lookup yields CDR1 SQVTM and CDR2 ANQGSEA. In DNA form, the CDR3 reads TGCAGCGTTCTGATTATGACTGAAGCTTTCTTT. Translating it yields CSVLIMTEAFF. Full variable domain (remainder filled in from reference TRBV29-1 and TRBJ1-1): SAVISQKPSRDICQRGTSLTIQCQVDSQVTMMFWYRQQPGQSLTLIATANQGSEATYESGFVIDKFPISRPNLTFSTLTVSNMSPEDSSIYLCSVLIMTEAFFGQGTRLTVV.

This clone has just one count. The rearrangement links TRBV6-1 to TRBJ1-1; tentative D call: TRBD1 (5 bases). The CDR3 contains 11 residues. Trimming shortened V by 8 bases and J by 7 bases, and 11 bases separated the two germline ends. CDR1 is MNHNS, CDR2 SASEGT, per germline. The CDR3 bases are TGTGCCAGCCTGACAGCTATTGAAGCTTTCTTT. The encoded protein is CASLTAIEAFF.

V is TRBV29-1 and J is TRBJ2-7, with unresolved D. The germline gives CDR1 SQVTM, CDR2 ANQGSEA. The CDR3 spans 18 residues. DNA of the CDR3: TGCACCTCGTGCCGGGTTTGTAGTTTGGTGTCGATAGTTTACGAGCAGTACTTC. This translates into CTSCRVCSLVSIVYEQYF.

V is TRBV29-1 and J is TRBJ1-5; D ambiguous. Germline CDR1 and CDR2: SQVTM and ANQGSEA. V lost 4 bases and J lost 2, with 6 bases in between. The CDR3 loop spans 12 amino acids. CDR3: CSVVSGNQPQHF. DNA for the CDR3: TGCAGCGTTGTTTCTGGCAATCAGCCCCAGCATTTT.